The 28 T cell receptor beta chains below were found in one sample sequenced in a study of monozygotic twins with inflammatory bowel disease. TCRdb reprocessed the 5' RACE reads and reports one entry per CDR3 protein, with no DNA. Listed are over 150,000 distinct CDR3 sequences; 2.4% falls within the top ten. The specimen sequenced was blood. Receptors originate from a human donor with ulcerative colitis or Crohn's disease, or a healthy co-twin of an affected twin (not recorded which).

The CDR3: CASSLAGDSTGELFF. The chain employs TRBV9 and TRBJ2-2; TCRdb designates TRBD1, a call that cannot be tested without DNA. The V gene's germline CDR1 is SGDLS and CDR2 YYNGEE. This CDR3 region has 15 residues.

The V call is TRBV7-6, the J call TRBJ2-1; without DNA, the TCRdb call of TRBD1 cannot be checked. Per the germline V gene, CDR1 is SGHVS and CDR2 is FNYEAQ. This CDR3 is built from 12 residues. This CDR3 is CASWDTYNEQFF. The full variable domain, with the rest looked up from reference TRBV7-6 and TRBJ2-1, is GAGVSQSPRYKVTKRGQDVALRCDPISGHVSLYWYRQALGQGPEFLTYFNYEAQQDKSGLPNDRFSAERPEGSISTLTIQRTEQRDSAMYRCASWDTYNEQFFGPGTRLTVL.

This chain connects TRBV20-1 to TRBJ1-1; TCRdb reports TRBD1, a call that lacks DNA to check it against. This CDR3 is 14 amino acids long. The germline V gene encodes CDR1 DFQATT and CDR2 SNEGSKA (reference sequence). CDR3: CSALDRGSNTEAFF.

The rearrangement joins TRBV12-3 or TRBV12-4 to TRBJ1-1; TCRdb's D gene call, TRBD1, goes unchecked for lack of DNA. This CDR3 has 14 amino acids. The CDR3 loop reads CASSPWDLNTEAFF.

This chain connects TRBV12-3 or TRBV12-4 to TRBJ2-7; there is no DNA to check the TCRdb D call of TRBD2. There are 15 residues in the CDR3. CDR3 protein: CASSSTSENSYEQYF.

The CDR3 is CASSRTGRTLGELFF. This chain uses TRBV6-1 with TRBJ2-2; the D call from TCRdb, TRBD1, cannot be confirmed without DNA. The CDR3 has 15 amino acids. Germline V gives CDR1 MNHNS, CDR2 SASEGT.

The rearrangement joins TRBV7-2 to TRBJ2-3; TCRdb indicates TRBD1, and absent DNA this call remains unverified. This CDR3 region has 16 residues. Germline V gene sequence: CDR1 SGHTA, CDR2 FQGNSA. CDR3 sequence reads: CASTPYGTTSTDTQYF.

The chain couples TRBV24-1 to TRBJ2-2; there is no DNA to check the TCRdb D call of TRBD1. The CDR3 consists of 14 residues. Per germline, CDR1 KGHDR and CDR2 SFDVKD. The CDR3 is CATSPGTGSGELFF.

V is TRBV7-9 and J is TRBJ2-3; the TCRdb D gene call, TRBD1, has no DNA to confirm it. The CDR3 sequence is 16 residues long. The germline V gene encodes CDR1 SEHNR and CDR2 FQNEAQ (reference sequence). The CDR3 loop is CASSAGPALGADTQYF.

The chain carries TRBV20-1 and TRBJ2-3; TCRdb's D gene call, TRBD2, goes unchecked for lack of DNA. CDR1 is DFQATT, CDR2 SNEGSKA, per germline (reference sequence). The CDR3 totals 16 residues. The CDR3 loop is CSARDLVSGSTDTQYF.

The chain carries TRBV5-6 and TRBJ2-7; TCRdb indicates TRBD1, and absent DNA this call remains unverified. The CDR3 loop spans 15 amino acids. CDR1 and CDR2 from the germline V gene are SGHDT and YYEEEE. CDR3 loop: CASSFGVDRNYEQYF.

The chain is built from TRBV20-1 and TRBJ2-1. Germline CDR1 DFQATT, CDR2 SNEGSKA (reference sequence). The CDR3 consists of 15 residues. CDR3 residues: CSARGFLADYNEQFF.

This rearrangement joins TRBV20-1 to TRBJ1-2. Germline CDR1 and CDR2: DFQATT and SNEGSKA (reference sequence). CDR3 length: 13 amino acids. CDR3 sequence: CSAIAGLQYGYTF.

The chain links TRBV2 to TRBJ2-3; TCRdb's assignment of TRBD1 cannot be checked, as there is no DNA. The CDR3 has 14 residues. The V gene's germline CDR1 is SNHLY and CDR2 FYNNEI. This chain's CDR3 is CASSKDRAADTQYF.

The V and J genes are TRBV20-1 and TRBJ2-1; no DNA is available, so the TRBD1 call from TCRdb remains unchecked. CDR3 length equals 15 residues. CDR1 and CDR2 (germline): DFQATT, SNEGSKA (reference sequence). CDR3 residues: CSASFRDRGDTEQFF.

The chain combines TRBV9 with TRBJ2-3; TCRdb reports TRBD1, a call that lacks DNA to check it against. Germline CDR1 is SGDLS and CDR2 is YYNGEE. The CDR3 spans 14 residues. The CDR3 reads CASSVSPGPDTQYF.

The V gene is TRBV27, the J gene TRBJ1-6; TCRdb names TRBD1, which stays unverified in the absence of DNA. The CDR3 length is 17 residues. Germline V gene lookup returns CDR1 MNHEY and CDR2 SMNVEV (reference sequence). The CDR3 region is CASRPGQAKTLNSPLHF.

The gene calls are TRBV7-6 and TRBJ2-2; TCRdb's D call of TRBD1 is untestable without DNA. CDR3 size: 16 residues. Germline V lookup: CDR1 SGHVS, CDR2 FNYEAQ. The CDR3: CASSLGGGEDTGELFF.

V is TRBV12-3 or TRBV12-4 and J is TRBJ2-7; the D call of TRBD1 rests on TCRdb alone, since no DNA is present to check it. The CDR3 length is 14 residues. This chain's CDR3 is CASSQGGVRYEQYF.

The chain joins TRBV7-3 to TRBJ2-1. The germline V gene has CDR1 SGHTA and CDR2 FQGTGA. The CDR3 runs to 14 residues. CDR3 region: CASSPDGTYNEQFF.

The rearrangement joins TRBV30 to TRBJ1-1. This CDR3 has 12 residues. Germline V gene lookup returns CDR1 GTSNPN and CDR2 SVGIG (reference sequence). The CDR3 reads CAWATLNTEAFF.

V gene TRBV7-2 combines with J gene TRBJ2-3; TCRdb selects TRBD1, and the lack of DNA leaves this call unchecked. In germline, CDR1 is SGHTA, CDR2 FQGNSA. The CDR3 length is 16 residues. CDR3 residues: CASSWSGGSNTDTQYF.

The chain uses TRBV7-9 and TRBJ2-1; the D gene TCRdb calls, TRBD1, cannot be checked with no DNA. The CDR3 is 16 residues long. Germline lookup yields CDR1 SEHNR and CDR2 FQNEAQ (reference sequence). The CDR3 protein is CASSPNRGSPYNEQFF. The full variable domain, completed using reference TRBV7-9 and TRBJ2-1, is DTGVSQNPRHKITKRGQNVTFRCDPISEHNRLYWYRQTLGQGPEFLTYFQNEAQLEKSRLLSDRFSAERPKGSFSTLEIQRTEQGDSAMYLCASSPNRGSPYNEQFFGPGTRLTVL.

This chain joins TRBV25-1 and TRBJ2-7. Germline CDR1 is MGHDK and CDR2 is SYGVNS. This CDR3 comprises 14 residues. The CDR3 protein is CASSESHSSYEQYF.

The chain combines TRBV10-3 with TRBJ2-1; TCRdb's assignment of TRBD1 cannot be checked, as there is no DNA. Germline CDR1 and CDR2: ENHRY and SYGVKD. CDR3 length: 14 amino acids. The CDR3 spells CAISPGQGAEEQFF.

The chain is built from TRBV27 and TRBJ2-3; TCRdb gives TRBD1 as the D gene, but with no DNA this cannot be confirmed. The germline CDR1 and CDR2 sequences are MNHEY and SMNVEV (reference sequence). The CDR3 consists of 16 residues. CDR3 loop: CASRAAGISSTDTQYF.

This chain uses TRBV20-1 with TRBJ1-2; TCRdb outputs TRBD1, but without DNA this stays unchecked. This CDR3 region has 13 residues. CDR1 DFQATT and CDR2 SNEGSKA come from the germline V gene (reference sequence). The CDR3 spells CSAHRDGNYGYTF.

The chain couples TRBV28 to TRBJ2-5. Germline V gene data show CDR1 as MDHEN and CDR2 as SYDVKM. The CDR3 is 13 amino acids. This chain's CDR3 is CASSSGDQETQYF.